The rows below give T cell receptor beta chains drawn from one sample of a study of blood T cell repertoires in COVID-19. Data came from immunoSEQ multiplex PCR; TCRdb stores just in-frame clones and leaves some out. The sample has 60,000 to 65,000 clones, approximately 77% seen once. The source material was peripheral blood. The receptor source for this set is a human donor in a cohort sampled during active COVID-19. CDR3s include the opening cysteine and the closing phenylalanine or tryptophan. D genes are given only for firm matches. Some rows mark clone size as missing; the rest say once, few, many or name a class of expanded clone.

abundance,v_gene,j_gene,d_gene,CDR3aa,CDR3nt
-,TRBV2,TRBJ2-2,-,CATLGGTGELFF,TGTGCCACCCTAGGGGGCACCGGGGAGCTGTTTTTT
-,TRBV7-2,TRBJ2-3,TRBD2,CASSSPGGRLTDTQYF,TGTGCCAGCAGCTCACCGGGCGGGAGATTAACAGATACGCAGTATTTT
-,TRBV9,TRBJ1-2,-,CASSHRGAGGYTF,TGTGCCAGCAGCCACCGCGGGGCGGGTGGCTACACCTTC
-,TRBV7-2,TRBJ2-7,TRBD2,CASSGASGGAPYEQYF,TGTGCCAGCAGCGGGGCTAGCGGGGGGGCACCCTACGAGCAGTACTTC
-,TRBV3-1/TRBV3-2,TRBJ2-2,-,CASTQGSRTGELFF,TGTGCCAGCACACAGGGATCGCGGACCGGAGAGCTGTTTTTT
-,TRBV7-9,TRBJ2-7,TRBD1,CASSLGQYEQYF,TGTGCCAGCAGCCTGGGACAGTACGAGCAGTACTTC
-,TRBV2,TRBJ2-3,-,CASSDYTPTDTQYF,TGTGCCAGCAGTGATTACACCCCCACAGATACGCAGTATTTT
-,TRBV6-2/TRBV6-3,TRBJ1-6,-,CASSYSDFPLHF,TGTGCCAGCAGTTACTCTGACTTCCCCCTCCACTTT
-,TRBV6-5,TRBJ1-4,-,CASSPTGWEKLFF,TGTGCCAGCAGCCCAACAGGGTGGGAAAAACTGTTTTTT
-,TRBV9,TRBJ2-5,TRBD1,CASSEGQGWETQYF,TGTGCCAGCAGCGAGGGACAGGGCTGGGAGACCCAGTACTTC
-,TRBV3-1/TRBV3-2,TRBJ1-2,-,CASSQEGDGYTF,TGTGCCAGCAGCCAAGAAGGAGATGGCTACACCTTC
-,TRBV5-1,TRBJ2-2,-,CASSLNGVDLVGELFF,TGCGCCAGCAGCTTGAACGGGGTAGACTTGGTCGGGGAGCTGTTTTTT
-,TRBV19,TRBJ2-7,TRBD1,CASSLQGWSYEQYF,TGTGCCAGTAGCCTACAGGGGTGGTCCTACGAGCAGTACTTC
once,TRBV6-5,TRBJ2-7,-,CASSYSDRTSYEQYF,TGTGCCAGCAGTTACTCTGACAGAACCTCCTACGAGCAGTACTTC
-,TRBV6-5,TRBJ2-7,TRBD2,CASREGTSGIYEQYF,TGTGCCAGCAGAGAGGGGACTAGCGGGATCTACGAGCAGTACTTC
-,TRBV25-1,TRBJ2-7,TRBD1,CASSGTGSYEQYF,TGTGCCAGCAGCGGGACAGGCTCCTACGAGCAGTACTTC
few,TRBV5-1,TRBJ2-1,TRBD1,CASSLDRGYNEQFF,TGCGCCAGCAGCTTGGACAGGGGGTACAATGAGCAGTTCTTC
few,TRBV7-9,TRBJ2-1,TRBD2,CASSLRLAGGNEQFF,TGTGCCAGCAGCTTGCGGCTAGCGGGAGGCAATGAGCAGTTCTTC
once,TRBV6-5,TRBJ2-2,-,CASSSRYGIAGELFF,TGTGCCAGCAGCTCCCGGTACGGGATCGCCGGGGAGCTGTTTTTT
-,TRBV14,TRBJ1-4,-,CASSQGGGYEKLFF,TGTGCCAGCAGCCAGGGGGGAGGTTACGAAAAACTGTTTTTT
-,TRBV3-1/TRBV3-2,TRBJ2-5,-,CASSHRQGVMETQYF,TGTGCCAGCAGCCACAGACAAGGGGTGATGGAGACCCAGTACTTC
-,TRBV7-2,TRBJ2-7,-,CASSLSRGWYEQYF,TGTGCCAGCAGCTTATCCCGGGGTTGGTACGAGCAGTACTTC
-,TRBV12-5,TRBJ2-3,TRBD2,CASGPGATGGGANTQYF,TGTGCTAGTGGTCCTGGTGCGACCGGCGGGGGGGCAAATACGCAGTATTTT
-,TRBV29-1,TRBJ2-3,TRBD2,CSVRPGGRTDTQYF,TGCAGCGTTCGACCGGGGGGAAGGACAGATACGCAGTATTTT
-,TRBV5-4,TRBJ2-2,-,CASRRGSGRNTGELFF,TGTGCCAGCAGACGGGGGAGCGGGCGGAACACCGGGGAGCTGTTTTTT